Here is one T cell receptor (beta chain) with its context. Its antigen is not known. Germline V gene lookup returns CDR1 SEHNR and CDR2 FQNEAQ (reference sequence). Trimming removed 2 bases at V and 4 bases at J, with 14 bases between. This CDR3 region has 15 residues. The data are from a study of PD-1 blockade in classical Hodgkin lymphoma. As for time point: cycle 4 day 1 (C4D1), after around six weeks of nivolumab. Each patient relapsed following autologous stem cell transplantation, and prior brentuximab vedotin exposure differed. Findings and caveats of the study: Patients starting nivolumab less than 1 year after ASCT had lower diversity and were excluded from later analyses.

Data came from immunoSEQ multiplex PCR; TCRdb stores just in-frame clones and leaves some out. The sample records about 89,000 clones, just over 90% being singletons. This chain links TRBV7-9 with TRBJ2-5; TRBD2 is a possible D gene (5 bases). This clonotype was obtained from a human donor with classical Hodgkin lymphoma. The sample consisted of peripheral blood mononuclear cells (PBMCs), taken before the fourth cycle of nivolumab. The chain's CDR3 is CASSLYDLEGETQYF. CDR3 in DNA: TGTGCCAGCAGCTTATACGACCTCGAGGGAGAGACCCAGTACTTC.